Below are 26 T cell receptor beta chains sequenced from a single sample in a study of CD8 T cells in Susac syndrome. Roughly 0.5 to 1 ug RNA was reverse transcribed with random hexamers. TCRdb itself ran the immunoSEQ multiplex PCR reads through MiXCR, one entry per CDR3 protein. This table holds around 200,000 distinct CDR3 sequences, about 90% found once. Sequencing used CD8+ T cells from PBMCs. These receptors all come from a human donor with multiple sclerosis.

CDR3 loop: CASRADDWIPEAFF. The DNA of the CDR3 is TGCGCCAGCAGAGCGGACGACTGGATCCCTGAAGCTTTCTTT. The genes are TRBV5-1 and TRBJ1-1; D gene unclear. With 5 bases removed from V and 6 bases from J, the gap between germline ends came to 17 bases. The CDR3 runs to 14 residues. Germline-derived CDR1 and CDR2 are SGHRS and YFSETQ.

The chain links TRBV19 to TRBJ2-1; D gene uncertain. This CDR3 spans 13 amino acids. Looked up from germline, CDR1 is LNHDA and CDR2 is SQIVND (reference sequence). V lost 5 bases and J 6 bases, leaving 11 bases between the germline ends. CDR3: CASSSSLGNEQFF. CDR3 nucleotides: TGTGCCAGTAGTTCAAGTCTCGGCAATGAGCAGTTCTTC.

This chain uses TRBV4-1 with TRBJ2-7, with D uncertain. Germline V gene lookup returns CDR1 MGHRA and CDR2 YSYEKL. Trimming cost V 1 base and J 3 bases, with 16 bases left between them. The CDR3 covers 16 residues. In DNA form, the CDR3 reads TGCGCCAGCAGCCAAGGAGCATTTGGTTCTGGCTACGAGCAGTACTTC. This codes for CASSQGAFGSGYEQYF.

The rearrangement links TRBV29-1 to TRBJ2-7; perhaps TRBD1 as D (6 bases). Germline assignment: CDR1 SQVTM and CDR2 ANQGSEA. This CDR3 region has 13 residues. Between the trimmed V and J ends, which lost 3 bases and 3 bases, there was a span of 12 bases. CDR3 sequence (DNA): TGCAGCGTTGATCCCACAGGGAACTACGAGCAGTACTTC. It codes for CSVDPTGNYEQYF.

The chain couples TRBV20-1 to TRBJ1-2; D is uncertain. The V end lost 4 bases, the J end lost 5 bases, and 26 bases lay between the germline ends. The CDR3 is 17 amino acids. CDR1 is DFQATT, CDR2 SNEGSKA, per germline (reference sequence). CDR3 nucleotide sequence: TGCAGTGCTATAAGGCCTTTGCACACTAAAGACCCTTATGGCTACACCTTC. This gives the protein CSAIRPLHTKDPYGYTF.

V usage is TRBV13 and J usage is TRBJ1-1; 7 bases are a match to TRBD1. J gave up 0 bases and V 5 bases, and 6 bases lay outside the gene matches. Germline CDR1 is PRHDT and CDR2 is FYEKMQ (reference sequence). The CDR3 length is 15 residues. The CDR3 is CASSPSGQMNTEAFF. The CDR3 region has the DNA TGTGCCAGCAGCCCATCGGGACAGATGAACACTGAAGCTTTCTTT.

This clonotype has only one observation. V and J are TRBV28 and TRBJ2-7, with 7 bases matching TRBD2. Germline assignment: CDR1 MDHEN and CDR2 SYDVKM. The CDR3 consists of 16 residues. The V and J ends lost 2 bases and 6 bases, in that order; junction bases with no gene match: 13. Written as DNA, the CDR3 is TGTGCCAGCAGTTTAAGGGGACTACCCCCTCACGCCGAGCAGTACTTC. This gives the protein CASSLRGLPPHAEQYF.

This clonotype came up a few times. J is TRBJ1-1 and V is TRBV27, with no clear D. Trimming stripped 3 bases from V and 0 bases from J, with 8 bases between. CDR3 length: 14 amino acids. Germline-derived CDR1 and CDR2 are MNHEY and SMNVEV (reference sequence). The CDR3 coding sequence is TGTGCCAGCAGTTTTAGCGGAATGAACACTGAAGCTTTCTTT. Translating it yields CASSFSGMNTEAFF.

The V gene is TRBV27, the J gene TRBJ2-3; 9 positions match TRBD1. The CDR3 has 16 residues. V lost 3 bases, J lost 6 bases, and 10 bases stayed unmatched. CDR1 is MNHEY and CDR2 is SMNVEV in the germline V gene (reference sequence). The CDR3: CASSFWGQGDLDTQYF. The DNA for the CDR3 is TGTGCCAGCAGTTTTTGGGGACAGGGTGACCTGGATACGCAGTATTTT.

V usage is TRBV7-3 and J usage is TRBJ2-1, with 7 bases fitting TRBD2. V gave up 0 bases and J gave up 3 bases; unmatched junction bases: 8. CDR1 is SGHTA, CDR2 FQGTGA, per germline. There are 17 residues in the CDR3. CDR3 sequence reads: CASSLTPPGTIYNEQFF. As DNA, the CDR3 is TGTGCCAGCAGCTTAACGCCCCCGGGGACTATCTACAATGAGCAGTTCTTC.

This clonotype was recorded once. V and J are TRBV19 and TRBJ2-3; TRBD2 aligns across 8 bases. Trimming cost V 7 bases and J 4 bases; bases outside gene matches: 7. Germline assignment: CDR1 LNHDA and CDR2 SQIVND (reference sequence). CDR3 size: 14 residues. CDR3 DNA: TGTGCCAGTAACCCGGGAGGGCCCCCAGATACGCAGTATTTT. Translated, it gives CASNPGGPPDTQYF.

This clonotype was seen a few times. CDR3 nucleotides: TGTGCCAGCAGTAGCTCCCGTTGGAACGGACAGGGTTGGGAGACCCAGTACTTC. Amino acids: CASSSSRWNGQGWETQYF. V gene TRBV27 combines with J gene TRBJ2-5, with TRBD1 matching 8 bases. Per germline, CDR1 MNHEY and CDR2 SMNVEV (reference sequence). The CDR3 extends over 18 amino acids. V dropped 5 bases and J dropped 5; count of bases not matched to a gene: 19.

The chain combines TRBV12-3 or TRBV12-4 with TRBJ1-1; tentatively, D is TRBD1 (6 bases). The CDR3 totals 12 residues. V lost 6 bases, J lost 5 bases, and 10 bases lay in between. The CDR3 sequence is CASSWDKTEAFF. DNA for the CDR3: TGTGCCAGCAGCTGGGACAAGACTGAAGCTTTCTTT.

The gene calls are TRBV6-5 and TRBJ1-4, with no clear D. Germline V gene data show CDR1 as MNHEY and CDR2 as SVGAGI. The V end was cut by 0 bases, the J end by 3 bases, with 2 bases between. The CDR3 contains 13 residues. The CDR3, as DNA: TGTGCCAGCAGTTACTCAGCTAATGAAAAACTGTTTTTT. The encoded protein is CASSYSANEKLFF.

The chain recombines TRBV2 with TRBJ2-6; 8 bases line up with TRBD2. The CDR3 is made up of 19 amino acids. Germline CDR1 SNHLY, CDR2 FYNNEI. V was clipped by 3 bases and J by 0 bases; unmatched bases: 10. In nucleotides, the CDR3 is TGTGCCAGCAGTGAGGAGGGATTAGCGGGAATCTCTGGGGCCAACGTCCTGACTTTC. Protein: CASSEEGLAGISGANVLTF.

The chain employs TRBV6-4 and TRBJ2-1; TRBD2 agrees at 12 bases. The germline V gene has CDR1 MRHNA and CDR2 SNTAGT. The CDR3 has 18 residues. J gave up 6 bases and V 2 bases, and 11 bases lay outside the gene matches. The CDR3 region has the DNA TGTGCCAGCAGTGACGAATCCTCGACTAGCGGGGGACCCAATGAGCAGTTCTTC. It specifies CASSDESSTSGGPNEQFF.

J is TRBJ2-5 and V is TRBV4-1; tentatively, D is TRBD1 (5 bases). The CDR3 is 15 residues long. Per germline, CDR1 MGHRA and CDR2 YSYEKL. V lost 1 base to trimming and J lost 5 bases, with 14 bases between them. The CDR3 protein is CASSQGGGSWETQYF. The CDR3 DNA sequence: TGCGCCAGCAGCCAAGGGGGCGGATCGTGGGAGACCCAGTACTTC.

The chain links TRBV7-9 to TRBJ2-2, with 7 bases matching TRBD1. The CDR3 has 16 residues. Per germline, CDR1 SEHNR and CDR2 FQNEAQ (reference sequence). With 7 bases clipped from V and 5 bases from J, the junction kept 13 bases outside the gene matches. Written as DNA, the CDR3 is TGTGCCAGCACGCGGATGACAGGGAAGAGGACCGGGGAGCTGTTTTTT. Amino acid sequence: CASTRMTGKRTGELFF. The whole variable domain, remainder taken from reference TRBV7-9 and TRBJ2-2, is DTGVSQNPRHKITKRGQNVTFRCDPISEHNRLYWYRQTLGQGPEFLTYFQNEAQLEKSRLLSDRFSAERPKGSFSTLEIQRTEQGDSAMYLCASTRMTGKRTGELFFGEGSRLTVL.

The gene calls are TRBV7-2 and TRBJ2-5; D is undetermined. The CDR3 length is 17 residues. Germline V gene data show CDR1 as SGHTA and CDR2 as FQGNSA. Trimming cost V 0 bases and J 2 bases, with 16 bases left between them. The CDR3 region has the DNA TGTGCCAGCAGCTTAGCGTGGGTGAGGCGAAGGCAAGAGACCCAGTACTTC. Translated, it gives CASSLAWVRRRQETQYF.

The chain couples TRBV27 to TRBJ1-6, with D unclear. Trimming took 0 bases from V and 9 from J, leaving 15 bases between them. The CDR3 contains 16 residues. Germline V gene sequence: CDR1 MNHEY, CDR2 SMNVEV (reference sequence). The CDR3 sequence: CASSLSEEGSGSPLHF. In nucleotides, the CDR3 is TGTGCCAGCAGTTTATCGGAGGAGGGCTCGGGTTCACCCCTCCACTTT.

V usage is TRBV9 and J usage is TRBJ2-3; unclear D gene. V lost 0 bases and J lost 2, with 13 bases in between. CDR1 and CDR2 from the germline V gene are SGDLS and YYNGEE. CDR3 length equals 16 residues. CDR3 amino acids: CASSVVGRSSTDTQYF. CDR3 DNA: TGTGCCAGCAGCGTAGTGGGCCGAAGTTCCACAGATACGCAGTATTTT. The full variable domain, rest sourced from reference TRBV9 and TRBJ2-3, is DSGVTQTPKHLITATGQRVTLRCSPRSGDLSVYWYQQSLDQGLQFLIQYYNGEERAKGNILERFSAQQFPDLHSELNLSSLELGDSALYFCASSVVGRSSTDTQYFGPGTRLTVL.

Only one count was recorded for this clonotype. The V call is TRBV7-9, the J call TRBJ2-7; 9 nucleotides align to TRBD1. From germline, CDR1 is SEHNR and CDR2 FQNEAQ (reference sequence). V lost 5 bases to trimming and J lost 5 bases; unmatched junction nucleotides: 10. The CDR3 spans 15 residues. CDR3 in amino acids: CASSAIPGQGDEQYF. The CDR3 nucleotides read TGTGCCAGCAGCGCAATACCGGGACAGGGCGACGAGCAGTACTTC.

The rearrangement joins TRBV12-3 or TRBV12-4 to TRBJ2-7, with D unresolved. The CDR3 consists of 14 residues. Trimming took 3 bases from V and 4 from J, leaving 13 bases between them. Here the CDR3 reads CASSLFSPTYEQYF. CDR3 DNA sequence: TGTGCCAGCAGTTTGTTCAGCCCAACTTACGAGCAGTACTTC.

The chain joins TRBV15 to TRBJ1-5; D is undetermined. V was shortened by 1 base and J by 3 bases, with 7 bases between the two germline ends. CDR3 length equals 14 residues. The germline V gene encodes CDR1 LNHNV and CDR2 YYDKDF (reference sequence). The CDR3 sequence is CATSRGESNQPQHF. For the CDR3, the DNA is TGTGCCACCAGCAGAGGAGAGTCCAATCAGCCCCAGCATTTT. The variable domain in full, with the rest retrieved from reference TRBV15 and TRBJ1-5, is DAMVIQNPRYQVTQFGKPVTLSCSQTLNHNVMYWYQQKSSQAPKLLFHYYDKDFNNEADTPDNFQSRRPNTSFCFLDIRSPGLGDTAMYLCATSRGESNQPQHFGDGTRLSIL.

The chain uses TRBV5-6 and TRBJ2-7; D might be TRBD1 (6 bases). In germline, CDR1 is SGHDT, CDR2 YYEEEE. The CDR3 runs 14 residues. V lost 2 bases to trimming and J lost 4 bases, with 13 bases between them. The chain's CDR3 is CASSLGRGVYEQYF. The CDR3 nucleotides read TGTGCCAGCAGCTTAGGCAGGGGAGTGTACGAGCAGTACTTC.

V gene TRBV6-5 combines with J gene TRBJ2-1; TRBD1 agrees at 7 bases. Trimming removed 2 bases from V and 10 bases from J; junction bases left unmatched: 5. This CDR3 is built from 13 residues. Looked up from germline, CDR1 is MNHEY and CDR2 is SVGAGI. This chain's CDR3 is CASSYGPTGEQFF. Here the CDR3 DNA reads TGTGCCAGCAGTTACGGTCCGACAGGGGAGCAGTTCTTC.